The 28 T cell receptor beta chains below come from one sample, sequenced in a study of CD8 T cell repertoires and HIV-1 epitope variants. Sequencing was performed with immunoSEQ multiplex PCR; in TCRdb, only in-frame clones are kept and a portion is missing. The data show about 5,600 clones, 64% seen once. These TCRs are of unknown antigen specificity. Sequenced sample: cultured CD8+ T cells derived from PBMCs. The source is a male donor with HIV.

J is TRBJ2-5 and V is TRBV6-5; TRBD1 agrees at 8 bases. The CDR3 extends over 14 amino acids. The germline CDR1 and CDR2 sequences are MNHEY and SVGAGI. Trimming removed 5 bases from V and 4 bases from J; junction bases left unmatched: 6. In DNA form, the CDR3 reads TGTGCCAGCAGTAATACAGGGGGGCGAGAGACCCAGTACTTC. Its translation: CASSNTGGRETQYF.

The V gene is TRBV28, the J gene TRBJ2-2, with no clear D. CDR3 length: 12 residues. V lost 5 bases to trimming and J lost 3 bases, with 4 bases between them. Germline V CDR1 and CDR2: MDHEN, SYDVKM. The CDR3: CASSTDTGELFF. The CDR3 nucleotides read TGTGCCAGCAGTACAGACACCGGGGAGCTGTTTTTT.

The chain links TRBV9 to TRBJ2-4; the D is unclear. The CDR3 spans 17 residues. Trimming took 1 base from V and 1 from J, leaving 15 bases between them. CDR1 is SGDLS, CDR2 YYNGEE, per germline. Written as DNA, the CDR3 is TGTGCCAGCAGCGTAAGGCCCCTTCTTAAGGCCAAAAACATTCAGTACTTC. It yields the protein CASSVRPLLKAKNIQYF. The full variable domain, rest sourced from reference TRBV9 and TRBJ2-4, is DSGVTQTPKHLITATGQRVTLRCSPRSGDLSVYWYQQSLDQGLQFLIQYYNGEERAKGNILERFSAQQFPDLHSELNLSSLELGDSALYFCASSVRPLLKAKNIQYFGAGTRLSVL.

This clone has just a few counts. The chain carries TRBV6-5 and TRBJ1-1, with unresolved D. There are 15 residues in the CDR3. Trimming took off 0 bases at V and 1 base at J, with 9 bases between the two ends. In germline, CDR1 is MNHEY, CDR2 SVGAGI. CDR3 bases: TGTGCCAGCAGTTACTCGATCGGAGGGAACACTGAAGCTTTCTTT. It yields the protein CASSYSIGGNTEAFF.

The genes are TRBV28 and TRBJ2-1, with 11 bases that match TRBD2. Germline loops: CDR1 MDHEN, CDR2 SYDVKM. The CDR3 runs 14 residues. V was pared by 10 bases and J by 5 bases, with 7 bases of the junction left unmatched. CDR3 region: CATCLAGGHNEQFF. As DNA, the CDR3 is TGTGCCACCTGCCTAGCGGGAGGCCACAATGAGCAGTTCTTC.

The J gene is TRBJ1-1, the V gene TRBV5-6, with D unresolved. V shed 4 bases and J shed 3 bases, with 22 bases lying between them. The germline gives CDR1 SGHDT, CDR2 YYEEEE. CDR3 size: 17 residues. The CDR3 DNA is TGTGCCAGCAGCCCCGTATGGTCCGCGATGGTGGACACTGAAGCTTTCTTT. Translation: CASSPVWSAMVDTEAFF.

The genes are TRBV27 and TRBJ2-1; no definite D call. V lost 2 bases and J 0 bases, leaving 5 bases between the germline ends. The CDR3 consists of 14 residues. Germline V CDR1 and CDR2: MNHEY, SMNVEV (reference sequence). The CDR3 sequence: CASSLMGSYNEQFF. CDR3 sequence (DNA): TGTGCCAGCAGTTTAATGGGCTCCTACAATGAGCAGTTCTTC.

J is TRBJ2-7 and V is TRBV2; 11 bases agree with TRBD2. CDR1 is SNHLY and CDR2 is FYNNEI in the germline V gene. The CDR3 spans 13 residues. V lost 8 bases, J lost 7 bases, and 7 bases stayed unmatched. CDR3 bases: TGTGCCAGCGGTAGCGGGAGGGCGGGAGAGCAGTACTTC. Translating it yields CASGSGRAGEQYF.

The chain recombines TRBV28 with TRBJ2-1; 8 bases align to TRBD2. V trimming: 5 bases; J trimming: 3 bases; junction bases outside the gene matches: 9. The CDR3 loop spans 16 amino acids. Germline CDR1 reads MDHEN; CDR2 reads SYDVKM. The CDR3 DNA follows: TGTGCCAGCAGTCACCCAGCGGGAGCCGGCTACAATGAGCAGTTCTTC. The encoded protein is CASSHPAGAGYNEQFF.

The V and J genes are TRBV4-1 and TRBJ2-2; D is perhaps TRBD2 (6 bases). The germline V and J ends were trimmed by 0 bases and 6 bases, with 14 bases remaining between them. The CDR3 has 16 residues. CDR1 is MGHRA, CDR2 YSYEKL, per germline. The CDR3, as DNA: TGCGCCAGCAGCCAAGAGACTAGTTTTCGGTCCGGGGAGCTGTTTTTT. Residues: CASSQETSFRSGELFF.

This clone turned up a few times. The gene calls are TRBV9 and TRBJ2-6; TRBD2 agrees at 11 bases. Trimming removed 5 bases from V and 0 bases from J; junction bases left unmatched: 7. This CDR3 has 18 amino acids. Germline CDR1 is SGDLS and CDR2 is YYNGEE. CDR3 bases: TGTGCCAGCAGTCCGACTAGCGGGGCGGTCTCTGGGGCCAACGTCCTGACTTTC. Translation gives CASSPTSGAVSGANVLTF. Supplemented by reference TRBV9 and TRBJ2-6, the full variable domain reads DSGVTQTPKHLITATGQRVTLRCSPRSGDLSVYWYQQSLDQGLQFLIQYYNGEERAKGNILERFSAQQFPDLHSELNLSSLELGDSALYFCASSPTSGAVSGANVLTFGAGSRLTVL.

The CDR3 sequence is CASSTPRAGGYGYTF. The CDR3 DNA reads TGTGCCAGCTCAACTCCCCGGGCTGGGGGCTATGGCTACACCTTC. The chain joins TRBV18 to TRBJ1-2, with D perhaps TRBD1 (5 bases). CDR1 and CDR2 (germline): KGHSH, LQKENI. The CDR3 sequence is 15 residues long. With 5 bases removed from V and 4 bases from J, the gap between germline ends came to 17 bases.

This clone has a handful of counts. J is TRBJ2-7 and V is TRBV2; D ambiguous. Trimming removed 6 bases at V and 4 bases at J, with 10 bases between. The CDR3 is 12 amino acids. The germline gives CDR1 SNHLY, CDR2 FYNNEI. CDR3 loop: CASSDDTYEQYF. The CDR3 DNA reads as TGTGCCAGCAGCGACGACACGTACGAGCAGTACTTC.

This clone was observed a single time. V gene TRBV6-5 combines with J gene TRBJ2-1; D is undetermined. The CDR3 totals 12 residues. Trimming stripped 6 bases from V and 2 bases from J, with 5 bases between. CDR1 is MNHEY and CDR2 is SVGAGI in the germline V gene. CDR3 residues: CASSRPYNEQFF. DNA for the CDR3: TGTGCCAGCAGCCGACCCTACAATGAGCAGTTCTTC.

This chain uses TRBV9 with TRBJ2-7, with TRBD2 matching 9 bases. The V gene end was trimmed by 3 bases and the J gene end by 7 bases; junction bases not matched to a gene: 2. From germline, CDR1 is SGDLS and CDR2 YYNGEE. The CDR3 runs 12 residues. CDR3 coding DNA: TGTGCCAGCAGCGAGGCGGGAGGGGAGCAGTACTTC. This translates into CASSEAGGEQYF.

The genes are TRBV19 and TRBJ1-4; 7 bases are shared with TRBD1. CDR3 length: 15 amino acids. V trimming: 5 bases; J trimming: 7 bases; junction bases outside the gene matches: 10. Germline values: CDR1 LNHDA, CDR2 SQIVND (reference sequence). CDR3 in amino acids: CASSVTRDRIEKLFF. In nucleotides, the CDR3 is TGTGCCAGTAGTGTTACCCGGGACAGAATTGAAAAACTGTTTTTT.

The chain couples TRBV19 to TRBJ2-3, with no clear D. CDR1 LNHDA and CDR2 SQIVND come from the germline V gene (reference sequence). The CDR3 totals 16 residues. V lost 0 bases and J 2 bases, leaving 12 bases between the germline ends. The CDR3 nucleotides are TGTGCCAGTAGTATAGACCACCTGAGATCCACAGATACGCAGTATTTT. It translates to CASSIDHLRSTDTQYF.

The V gene is TRBV10-3, the J gene TRBJ1-5; unclear D gene. V lost 0 bases and J lost 0, with 6 bases in between. The length of the CDR3 is 15 residues. Germline CDR1 reads ENHRY; CDR2 reads SYGVKD. The DNA for the CDR3 is TGTGCCATCAGTGAGTCAGGGAATAGCAATCAGCCCCAGCATTTT. This codes for CAISESGNSNQPQHF.

The genes are TRBV18 and TRBJ2-1; 8 positions agree with TRBD1. V trimming: 4 bases; J trimming: 4 bases; junction bases outside the gene matches: 6. The CDR3 is made up of 15 amino acids. The germline V gene encodes CDR1 KGHSH and CDR2 LQKENI. The CDR3 region is CASSLGTGPYNEQFF. As DNA, the CDR3 is TGTGCCAGCTCACTGGGGACAGGCCCTTACAATGAGCAGTTCTTC. The entire variable domain, with the rest obtained from reference TRBV18 and TRBJ2-1, is as follows: NAGVMQNPRHLVRRRGQEARLRCSPMKGHSHVYWYRQLPEEGLKFMVYLQKENIIDESGMPKERFSAEFPKEGPSILRIQQVVRGDSAAYFCASSLGTGPYNEQFFGPGTRLTVL.

The rearrangement uses TRBV7-2 and TRBJ1-1; TRBD1 matches at 7 bases. The V segment lost 1 base and the J segment 5 bases; nucleotides outside the gene matches: 4. This CDR3 is 14 amino acids long. Per germline, CDR1 SGHTA and CDR2 FQGNSA. The CDR3, as DNA: TGTGCCAGCAGCTTAGAAGGGGGCCTAACTGAAGCTTTCTTT. Translating it yields CASSLEGGLTEAFF.

This clone showed up just a few times. At the DNA level, this CDR3 is encoded by other sequences in the same sample as well. This chain joins TRBV9 and TRBJ2-7; 9 bases map to TRBD2. Per the germline V gene, CDR1 is SGDLS and CDR2 is YYNGEE. The CDR3 covers 14 residues. Germline trimming cut 5 bases from V and 5 bases from J; bases unmatched to any gene: 8. The CDR3 bases are TGTGCCAGCAGTGGTGGCGGGGGGGCTGACGAGCAGTACTTC. Amino acids: CASSGGGGADEQYF.

The V and J genes are TRBV7-8 and TRBJ2-1, with 7 bases fitting TRBD1. Trimming cost V 5 bases and J 1 base; bases outside gene matches: 11. Looked up from germline, CDR1 is SGHVS and CDR2 is FQNEAQ. There are 17 residues in the CDR3. DNA for the CDR3: TGTGCCAGCAGCGATCACCCCGGGACAGCATCCTACAATGAGCAGTTCTTC. Translating gives CASSDHPGTASYNEQFF.

This clone was found once. The chain recombines TRBV7-2 with TRBJ2-1; 14 bases line up with TRBD2. J lost 10 bases, V lost 4 bases, and 6 bases had no gene match. CDR1 SGHTA and CDR2 FQGNSA come from the germline V gene. The CDR3 sequence is 15 residues long. The CDR3, as DNA: TGTGCCAGCAGCTGGGGACTAGCGGGAGTTGGGGAGCAGTTCTTC. It translates to CASSWGLAGVGEQFF. The full variable domain, in which reference TRBV7-2 and TRBJ2-1 provide the parts outside the CDR3, is GAGVSQSPSNKVTEKGKDVELRCDPISGHTALYWYRQSLGQGLEFLIYFQGNSAPDKSGLPSDRFSAERTGGSVSTLTIQRTQQEDSAVYLCASSWGLAGVGEQFFGPGTRLTVL.

CDR3: CASSGGTDAIHSGNTIYF. The DNA for the CDR3 is TGTGCCAGCAGCGGAGGTACCGACGCAATCCACTCTGGAAACACCATATATTTT. This chain joins TRBV11-1 and TRBJ1-3; no firm D call. Germline values: CDR1 SGHAT, CDR2 FQDESV (reference sequence). V gave up 5 bases and J gave up 0 bases, with 20 bases separating them. The CDR3 covers 18 residues.

This clone has just a few counts. V gene TRBV4-1 combines with J gene TRBJ2-7, with TRBD1 matching over 10 bases. The germline V gene has CDR1 MGHRA and CDR2 YSYEKL. The CDR3 covers 15 residues. The V and J ends lost 1 base and 4 bases, in that order; junction bases with no gene match: 4. The CDR3 protein is CASSQGDRGHYEQYF. CDR3 coding DNA: TGCGCCAGCAGCCAAGGCGACAGGGGGCATTACGAGCAGTACTTC.

J is TRBJ2-3 and V is TRBV28; D is ambiguous. Trimming removed 7 bases at V and 0 bases at J, with 14 bases between. Germline loops: CDR1 MDHEN, CDR2 SYDVKM. This CDR3 has 15 residues. The CDR3 loop is CASINEVPSTDTQYF. The CDR3 nucleotides are TGTGCCAGCATTAACGAGGTCCCAAGCACAGATACGCAGTATTTT.

This clone was recorded a few times. This sequence joins TRBV28 and TRBJ1-5, with D unresolved. Looked up from germline, CDR1 is MDHEN and CDR2 is SYDVKM. Trimming pared 8 bases from V and 1 base from J, leaving 6 bases between. The CDR3 contains 12 residues. CDR3 amino acids: CASLPSNQPQHF. The CDR3 bases are TGTGCCAGCCTTCCGAGCAATCAGCCCCAGCATTTT. Combining the CDR3 with reference TRBV28 and TRBJ1-5 gives the whole variable domain DVKVTQSSRYLVKRTGEKVFLECVQDMDHENMFWYRQDPGLGLRLIYFSYDVKMKEKGDIPEGYSVSREKKERFSLILESASTNQTSMYLCASLPSNQPQHFGDGTRLSIL.

The CDR3 coding sequence is TGCGCCAGCAGCTTTAATGACTACGAGCAGTACTTC. This codes for CASSFNDYEQYF. The chain recombines TRBV5-1 with TRBJ2-7; the D is unclear. This CDR3 is built from 12 residues. CDR1 and CDR2 from the germline V gene are SGHRS and YFSETQ. Trimming removed 2 bases from V and 3 bases from J, with 6 bases in between.